What follows is one T cell receptor (beta chain) and its context. Its specificity is unknown. The data stem from a study of T cell repertoires in cytomegalovirus infection. Whole-study findings and limits: Identification of carriers of CMV plus the relevant HLA was performed using cumulative public TCR beta family frequency. CMV-specific HLA-C-restricted TCR beta clonotypes dominated the ex vivo response.

Looked up from germline, CDR1 is MNHNY and CDR2 is SVGAGI (reference sequence). The CDR3 covers 19 residues. V gave up 4 bases and J gave up 0 bases, with 19 bases separating them. TCRdb used MiXCR to reprocess the reads, holding one entry per CDR3 protein. Counted here are about 440,000 distinct CDR3 sequences, roughly 30% occurring once; the ten biggest clones make up roughly an eighth. The sequencing input was PBMCs. V gene TRBV6-6 combines with J gene TRBJ2-6; the D call may be TRBD1 or TRBD2 (5 bases each). The sequence derives from a human donor in good health (CMV status not recorded). Some clones in this sample may be carry-over from other donors' samples. The CDR3 here is CASSSHTGPSSSGANVLTF. Here the CDR3 DNA reads TGTGCCAGCAGTTCCCATACGGGGCCCTCTAGCTCTGGGGCCAACGTCCTGACTTTC.